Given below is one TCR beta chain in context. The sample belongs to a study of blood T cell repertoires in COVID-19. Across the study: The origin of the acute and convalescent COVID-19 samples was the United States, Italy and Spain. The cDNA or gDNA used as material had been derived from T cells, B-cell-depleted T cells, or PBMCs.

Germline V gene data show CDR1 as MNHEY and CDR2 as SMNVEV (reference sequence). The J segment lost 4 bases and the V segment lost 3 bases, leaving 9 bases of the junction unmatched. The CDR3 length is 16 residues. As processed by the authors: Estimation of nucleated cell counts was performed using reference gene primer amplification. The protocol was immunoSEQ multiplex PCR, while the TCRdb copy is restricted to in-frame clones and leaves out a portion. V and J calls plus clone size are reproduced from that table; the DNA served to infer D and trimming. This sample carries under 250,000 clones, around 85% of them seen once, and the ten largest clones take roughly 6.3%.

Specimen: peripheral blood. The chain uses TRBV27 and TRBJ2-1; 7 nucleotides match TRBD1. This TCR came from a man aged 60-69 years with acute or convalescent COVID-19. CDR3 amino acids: CASSFFGTELYNEQFF. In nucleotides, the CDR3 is TGTGCCAGCAGTTTCTTCGGGACAGAGCTTTACAATGAGCAGTTCTTC.